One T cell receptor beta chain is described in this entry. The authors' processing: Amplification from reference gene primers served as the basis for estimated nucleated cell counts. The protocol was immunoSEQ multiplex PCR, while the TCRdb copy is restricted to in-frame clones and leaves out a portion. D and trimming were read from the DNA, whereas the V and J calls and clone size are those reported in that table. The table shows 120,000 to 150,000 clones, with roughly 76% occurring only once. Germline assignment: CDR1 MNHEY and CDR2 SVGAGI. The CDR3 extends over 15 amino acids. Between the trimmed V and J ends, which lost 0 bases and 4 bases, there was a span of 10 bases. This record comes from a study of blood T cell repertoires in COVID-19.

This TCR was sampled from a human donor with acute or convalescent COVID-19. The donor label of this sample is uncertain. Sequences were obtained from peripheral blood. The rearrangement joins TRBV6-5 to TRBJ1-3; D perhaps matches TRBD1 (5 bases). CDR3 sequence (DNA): TGTGCCAGCAGTTACTCAGGGGTGGCCGGAAACACCATATATTTT. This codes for CASSYSGVAGNTIYF.